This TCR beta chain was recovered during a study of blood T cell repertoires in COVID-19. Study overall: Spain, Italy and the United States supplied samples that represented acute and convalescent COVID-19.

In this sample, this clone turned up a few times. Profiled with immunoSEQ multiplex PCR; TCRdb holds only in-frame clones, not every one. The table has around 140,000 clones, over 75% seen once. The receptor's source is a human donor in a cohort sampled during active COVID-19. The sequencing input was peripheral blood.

Written as DNA, the CDR3 is TGTGCCAGCAGTTTAGCGCGGAGCCCAGGAAACACCATATATTTT. Amino acids: CASSLARSPGNTIYF. This chain joins TRBV27 and TRBJ1-3; D not resolved. This CDR3 contains 15 residues. CDR1 and CDR2 from the germline V gene are MNHEY and SMNVEV (reference sequence). Trimming shortened V by 2 bases and J by 4 bases, and 12 bases separated the two germline ends.